This T cell receptor (beta chain) was found in a study of T cell repertoires in cytomegalovirus infection. Study information: Through public TCR beta signatures, both CMV infection and matching HLA type were indicated.

The CDR3 sequence is 13 residues long. The germline V gene has CDR1 MDHEN and CDR2 SYDVKM. V shed 1 base and J shed 7 bases, with 8 bases lying between them. The table lists this clonotype with a few counts. TCRdb re-called the reads with MiXCR, one entry per CDR3 protein. Among 500,000 or so distinct CDR3 sequences, approximately 16% were seen once, and the ten largest hold roughly a quarter. Sequencing was done on a sample of CD8+ T cells from PBMCs. The rearrangement links TRBV28 to TRBJ1-5; D unresolved. This receptor was obtained from a human donor in good health (CMV status not recorded). Some clones in this sample may be carry-over from other donors' samples. The chain's CDR3 is CASSLLSGQPQHF. The CDR3, as DNA: TGTGCCAGCAGTTTATTAAGCGGGCAGCCCCAGCATTTT.